The source of this T cell receptor beta chain is a study of blood T cell repertoires in COVID-19. Study details: Spain, Italy and the United States supplied samples that represented acute and convalescent COVID-19. PBMCs, B-cell-depleted T cells, or T cells were the source of the cDNA or gDNA that made up the material.

Per the authors' pipeline: Estimated nucleated cell counts came from reference gene primer amplification. Here immunoSEQ multiplex PCR was the method, and the copy in TCRdb shows in-frame clones only, minus some. V, J and clone size reflect that table, while D and trimming were determined from the DNA. Of some 250,000 clones listed, roughly nine tenths were seen once; the top ten hold 5.5% to 6.5%. This receptor was identified in a man in his sixties with acute or convalescent COVID-19. The sample consisted of peripheral blood.

The CDR3: CASSREYRGEQFF. As DNA, the CDR3 is TGTGCCAGCAGCCGGGAATACCGCGGTGAGCAGTTCTTC. The chain is built from TRBV7-3 and TRBJ2-1; possibly TRBD2 for D (5 bases). Germline V gene sequence: CDR1 SGHTA, CDR2 FQGTGA. V shed 5 bases and J shed 9 bases, with 14 bases lying between them. This CDR3 contains 13 residues.